This T cell receptor beta chain appears in the sequencing data of a study of breast tumors, draining lymph nodes, adjacent tissues. Details on this clonotype: Its antigen is as yet unknown. Just one base apart from a much larger clone, this may be a read error.

The CDR3 totals 14 residues. Germline V CDR1 and CDR2: DFQATT, SNEGSKA (reference sequence). MiXCR, run by TCRdb on the multiplex PCR reads, gives a single entry per CDR3 protein. The repertoire has 200,000 to 300,000 distinct CDR3 sequences, 30% of them found once; the top ten carry around 1.1%. Samples came from axillary lymph nodes draining the breast cancer. Findings and caveats of the study: Tumor and nontumor repertoires were significantly more similar in luminal-like than in basal-like breast cancer. The lymph node origin of tumor T cells was framed as consistent with a hypothesis, not demonstrated. Compared with lymph nodes, tumors were less diverse; compared with nontumor tissue, more.

The TCR sequence derives from a female donor with breast cancer. Some clones in this sample may be carry-over from other donors' samples. Material: axillary lymph node tissue. V is TRBV20-1 and J is TRBJ2-1; D is uncertain. The CDR3 sequence is CSASEGSDYTEQFF. CDR3 DNA sequence: TGCAGTGCTAGCGAAGGGTCCGATTACACTGAGCAGTTCTTC.